A single sample is the source of the 24 T cell receptor beta chains below, sequenced in a study of shared clonotypes between healthy human individuals. TCRdb's copy holds only in-frame clones and misses some; the assay was immunoSEQ multiplex PCR. The sample carries more than 2,000,000 clones, more than 90% recorded once. The material sequenced was naive CD4+ T cells sorted from blood. Subset reported: CD45RA+ positively selected. The receptors here all came from a man aged 18 to 29 in good health.

This chain connects TRBV5-4 to TRBJ2-1, with 8 nucleotides matching TRBD2. Germline trimming cut 3 bases from V and 0 bases from J; bases unmatched to any gene: 8. Germline assignment: CDR1 SGHNT and CDR2 YYREEE (reference sequence). The CDR3 has 17 amino acids. The CDR3 DNA follows: TGTGCCAGCAGCTCAATCGGACTAGCTCCCTCCTACAATGAGCAGTTCTTC. Translation: CASSSIGLAPSYNEQFF.

The chain joins TRBV19 to TRBJ2-2, with D unresolved. Deletions cut 2 bases from V and 3 bases from J, with 7 bases between. This CDR3 has 14 residues. Germline CDR1 and CDR2: LNHDA and SQIVND (reference sequence). The CDR3 is CASSIQPYTGELFF. Written as DNA, the CDR3 is TGTGCCAGTAGTATACAGCCATACACCGGGGAGCTGTTTTTT.

This chain uses TRBV7-9 with TRBJ2-1; TRBD1 matches 10 bases. This CDR3 contains 14 residues. V trimming: 5 bases; J trimming: 8 bases; junction bases outside the gene matches: 6. The germline gives CDR1 SEHNR, CDR2 FQNEAQ (reference sequence). CDR3 bases: TGTGCCAGCAGCCGGACAGGGGGATGGGATGAGCAGTTCTTC. Amino acid sequence: CASSRTGGWDEQFF.

V gene TRBV30 combines with J gene TRBJ2-7; D is ambiguous. The CDR3 sequence is 14 residues long. CDR1 and CDR2 (germline): GTSNPN, SVGIG (reference sequence). V was cut by 0 bases and J by 3 bases, with 12 bases left in between. CDR3 protein: CAWSVITDFYEQYF. CDR3 sequence (DNA): TGTGCCTGGAGTGTAATAACAGACTTCTACGAGCAGTACTTC. The whole variable domain, filled in from reference TRBV30 and TRBJ2-7, reads SQTIHQWPATLVQPVGSPLSLECTVEGTSNPNLYWYRQAAGRGLQLLFYSVGIGQISSEVPQNLSASRPQDRQFILSSKKLLLSDSGFYLCAWSVITDFYEQYFGPGTRLTVT.

The rearrangement links TRBV4-1 to TRBJ2-2; D may be TRBD2 (5 bases). V was trimmed by 4 bases and J by 7 bases, leaving 10 bases between them. Germline-derived CDR1 and CDR2 are MGHRA and YSYEKL. This CDR3 comprises 13 residues. The CDR3 sequence is CASSPTRDGELFF. The CDR3 DNA reads as TGCGCCAGCAGCCCAACCCGGGACGGGGAGCTGTTTTTT.

This chain uses TRBV15 with TRBJ1-5; D ambiguous. The CDR3 consists of 15 residues. Germline CDR1 reads LNHNV; CDR2 reads YYDKDF (reference sequence). V lost 2 bases to trimming and J lost 1 base, with 9 bases between them. The CDR3 DNA is TGTGCCACCAGCAGACCGGGTTCGAGCAATCAGCCCCAGCATTTT. It yields the protein CATSRPGSSNQPQHF.

This rearrangement joins TRBV5-6 to TRBJ1-5; D gene unclear. Germline CDR1 SGHDT, CDR2 YYEEEE. The V end lost 0 bases, the J end lost 6 bases, and 16 bases lay between the germline ends. The CDR3 loop spans 16 amino acids. Written as DNA, the CDR3 is TGTGCCAGCAGCTTGGATCCCCGGTTTGGCACTCAGCCCCAGCATTTT. Its protein product is CASSLDPRFGTQPQHF.

The chain couples TRBV15 to TRBJ1-2, with 9 bases fitting TRBD1. CDR1 LNHNV and CDR2 YYDKDF come from the germline V gene (reference sequence). The CDR3 is 13 residues long. The trim removed 5 bases at V and 4 bases at J, leaving 2 bases unmatched. CDR3 sequence: CATSLDRGYGYTF. In nucleotides, the CDR3 is TGTGCCACCAGCCTGGACAGGGGCTATGGCTACACCTTC.

The chain uses TRBV5-4 and TRBJ1-3; 11 bases line up with TRBD1. CDR3 length: 16 residues. Germline loops: CDR1 SGHNT, CDR2 YYREEE (reference sequence). V trimming: 4 bases; J trimming: 3 bases; junction bases outside the gene matches: 6. The CDR3 region has the DNA TGTGCCAGCAGCCCGAGGACAGGGGGCGATGGAAACACCATATATTTT. Protein: CASSPRTGGDGNTIYF. Complete variable domain (other parts from reference TRBV5-4 and TRBJ1-3): ETGVTQSPTHLIKTRGQQVTLRCSSQSGHNTVSWYQQALGQGPQFIFQYYREEENGRGNFPPRFSGLQFPNYSSELNVNALELDDSALYLCASSPRTGGDGNTIYFGEGSWLTVV.

The rearrangement uses TRBV19 and TRBJ2-5; weak D call: TRBD1 (6 bases). The CDR3 is 14 amino acids. The germline gives CDR1 LNHDA, CDR2 SQIVND (reference sequence). V was shortened by 5 bases and J by 1 base, with 11 bases between the two germline ends. CDR3 amino acids: CASSQTGSQETQYF. CDR3 nucleotides: TGTGCCAGTAGTCAAACAGGGTCCCAAGAGACCCAGTACTTC. Full variable domain (remainder filled in from reference TRBV19 and TRBJ2-5): DGGITQSPKYLFRKEGQNVTLSCEQNLNHDAMYWYRQDPGQGLRLIYYSQIVNDFQKGDIAEGYSVSREKKESFPLTVTSAQKNPTAFYLCASSQTGSQETQYFGPGTRLLVL.

This chain joins TRBV7-9 and TRBJ2-3; TRBD1 might be the D (6 bases). Trimming cost V 5 bases and J 4 bases, with 13 bases left between them. Per the germline V gene, CDR1 is SEHNR and CDR2 is FQNEAQ (reference sequence). The CDR3 consists of 14 residues. The CDR3 reads CASSAQGSPDTQYF. Here the CDR3 DNA reads TGTGCCAGCAGCGCTCAGGGGTCCCCAGATACGCAGTATTTT. The full variable domain, in which reference TRBV7-9 and TRBJ2-3 provide the parts outside the CDR3, is DTGVSQNPRHKITKRGQNVTFRCDPISEHNRLYWYRQTLGQGPEFLTYFQNEAQLEKSRLLSDRFSAERPKGSFSTLEIQRTEQGDSAMYLCASSAQGSPDTQYFGPGTRLTVL.

The chain has TRBV18 and TRBJ2-2; no firm D call. Deletions cut 0 bases from V and 7 bases from J, with 9 bases between. The germline gives CDR1 KGHSH, CDR2 LQKENI. The CDR3 is 14 amino acids. The CDR3 sequence is CASSPPMEHGELFF. DNA for the CDR3: TGTGCCAGCTCACCACCGATGGAACACGGGGAGCTGTTTTTT.

The chain recombines TRBV18 with TRBJ2-7; D is perhaps TRBD1 (7 bases). The CDR3 consists of 16 residues. The V and J ends lost 3 bases and 2 bases respectively, with 17 bases between them. Germline CDR1 is KGHSH and CDR2 is LQKENI. CDR3 residues: CASSPRQGGYAYEQYF. The CDR3 nucleotides read TGTGCCAGCTCACCTCGCCAGGGGGGTTATGCCTACGAGCAGTACTTC.

The rearrangement uses TRBV29-1 and TRBJ2-2; D unclear. The CDR3 runs to 13 residues. Germline V CDR1 and CDR2: SQVTM, ANQGSEA. Between the trimmed V and J ends, which lost 5 bases and 6 bases, there was a span of 13 bases. The CDR3 DNA follows: TGCAGCGTTAAGGAGACCTCCCCCGGGGAGCTGTTTTTT. This translates into CSVKETSPGELFF.

The chain couples TRBV2 to TRBJ2-1, with TRBD2 identical over 10 bases. The V and J ends lost 5 bases and 6 bases, in that order; junction bases with no gene match: 1. The CDR3 is made up of 13 amino acids. Germline CDR1 and CDR2: SNHLY and FYNNEI. The CDR3 bases are TGTGCCAGCAGTAGCGGGAGGGCCAATGAGCAGTTCTTC. It codes for CASSSGRANEQFF. Using reference TRBV2 and TRBJ2-1 for the parts outside the CDR3, the full variable domain is EPEVTQTPSHQVTQMGQEVILRCVPISNHLYFYWYRQILGQKVEFLVSFYNNEISEKSEIFDDQFSVERPDGSNFTLKIRSTKLEDSAMYFCASSSGRANEQFFGPGTRLTVL.

This clone was seen just once. Within the sample, other DNA sequences also encode this same CDR3. V gene TRBV18 combines with J gene TRBJ2-7; 9 bases match TRBD1. Looked up from germline, CDR1 is KGHSH and CDR2 is LQKENI. The CDR3 has 15 residues. Germline trimming cut 6 bases from V and 0 bases from J; bases unmatched to any gene: 6. The CDR3 DNA follows: TGTGCCAGCTCCCCCGGACAGGGGAGCTCCTACGAGCAGTACTTC. Protein sequence: CASSPGQGSSYEQYF.

This clone was detected only once. The chain couples TRBV2 to TRBJ1-6, with a tentative D call TRBD1 (5 bases). V dropped 6 bases and J dropped 14 bases, with 17 bases sitting between them. Germline CDR1 SNHLY, CDR2 FYNNEI. The CDR3 runs to 13 residues. The CDR3 is CASSDSPYVSLHF. The CDR3 region has the DNA TGTGCCAGCAGCGACAGTCCGTATGTTTCCCTCCACTTT.

This rearrangement joins TRBV5-4 to TRBJ2-5; D unresolved. This CDR3 has 14 amino acids. V was pared by 4 bases and J by 2 bases, with 12 bases between. Germline V gives CDR1 SGHNT, CDR2 YYREEE (reference sequence). The CDR3 sequence: CASSVPDLQETQYF. For the CDR3, the DNA is TGTGCCAGCAGCGTACCCGACTTGCAAGAGACCCAGTACTTC.

This rearrangement joins TRBV29-1 to TRBJ2-1; 7 nucleotides align to TRBD1. There are 13 residues in the CDR3. After removal of 6 bases from V and 4 bases from J, the junction contained 6 bases not matched to a gene. The germline V gene has CDR1 SQVTM and CDR2 ANQGSEA. The CDR3 loop reads CSVGQLIYNEQFF. The CDR3 DNA follows: TGCAGCGTGGGACAGCTAATTTACAATGAGCAGTTCTTC.

The chain has TRBV19 and TRBJ2-7; D not resolved. CDR1 and CDR2 (germline): LNHDA, SQIVND (reference sequence). The V gene lost 1 base and the J gene lost 0 bases, with 10 bases spanning the gap. The CDR3 runs to 15 residues. Written as DNA, the CDR3 is TGTGCCAGTAGTATAGCGGATTCCTACTCCTACGAGCAGTACTTC. Protein product: CASSIADSYSYEQYF.

The V gene is TRBV5-1, the J gene TRBJ1-6; no clear D. The CDR3 consists of 13 residues. Trimming stripped 2 bases from V and 8 bases from J, with 8 bases between. Germline-derived CDR1 and CDR2 are SGHRS and YFSETQ. The DNA for the CDR3 is TGCGCCAGCAGCTTTTCGGTTGATTCACCCCTCCACTTT. Its protein product is CASSFSVDSPLHF.

This chain uses TRBV5-1 with TRBJ2-1; 10 bases agree with TRBD2. Germline assignment: CDR1 SGHRS and CDR2 YFSETQ. V shed 0 bases, J shed 8 bases, and the junction held 8 bases outside the gene matches. The CDR3 extends over 16 amino acids. This CDR3 is CASSLGWTSGRDEQFF. The CDR3 DNA follows: TGCGCCAGCAGCTTGGGGTGGACTAGCGGCCGCGATGAGCAGTTCTTC.

This chain uses TRBV18 with TRBJ1-1; D remains unclear. Germline values: CDR1 KGHSH, CDR2 LQKENI. The CDR3 loop spans 13 amino acids. V shed 0 bases and J shed 6 bases, with 8 bases lying between them. This CDR3 is CASSPPTLPEAFF. Here the CDR3 DNA reads TGTGCCAGCTCACCACCGACCCTCCCTGAAGCTTTCTTT.

V is TRBV4-1 and J is TRBJ1-1; TRBD1 might be the D (6 bases). Germline CDR1 and CDR2: MGHRA and YSYEKL. The CDR3 covers 15 residues. The ends were cut back, 3 bases at V and 0 bases at J, with 11 bases in the middle. The DNA of the CDR3 is TGCGCCAGCAGCCATACAGGGTCCATGAACACTGAAGCTTTCTTT. Its protein product is CASSHTGSMNTEAFF.